The 27 T cell receptor beta chains below all came from one sample that was sequenced in a study of response to subunit inactivated influenza vaccine. Each CDR3 protein is one row after TCRdb ran MiXCR on the RT-PCR reads. The sample includes hundreds of thousands of distinct CDR3 sequences, approximately 23% of them seen just once. The input for sequencing was PBMCs from blood, taken less than 22 months after vaccination. The receptor source for this set is a man between 45 and 75 years old who received an inactivated influenza vaccine.

CDR3: CATSDGSTLQYF. CDR3 DNA: TGTGCCACCAGTGATGGGAGCACTCTACAGTACTTC. V usage is TRBV24-1 and J usage is TRBJ2-7, with D tentatively TRBD2 (5 bases). Trimming pared 3 bases from V and 10 bases from J, leaving 12 bases between. CDR1 is KGHDR, CDR2 SFDVKD, per germline. The CDR3 is 12 amino acids.

This clonotype appeared a few times. The J gene is TRBJ1-2, the V gene TRBV6-4; 7 nucleotides line up with TRBD1. This CDR3 region has 16 residues. CDR1 and CDR2 from the germline V gene are MRHNA and SNTAGT. V dropped 1 base and J dropped 4; count of bases not matched to a gene: 9. The CDR3 nucleotides are TGTGCCAGCAGTGACTTTCCGGGACAGCCTTCCTATGGCTACACCTTC. This translates into CASSDFPGQPSYGYTF.

This clonotype has ten or more counts. The chain joins TRBV28 to TRBJ1-6, with unresolved D. The length of the CDR3 is 16 residues. Germline CDR1 reads MDHEN; CDR2 reads SYDVKM. The V gene lost 5 bases and the J gene lost 0 bases, with 11 bases spanning the gap. CDR3 sequence (DNA): TGTGCCAGCAGTCCAGGACCTAGCTCCTATAATTCACCCCTCCACTTT. It codes for CASSPGPSSYNSPLHF.

The V and J genes are TRBV6-5 and TRBJ1-6; D is undetermined. Germline CDR1 reads MNHEY; CDR2 reads SVGAGI. The CDR3 contains 14 residues. V was trimmed by 0 bases and J by 7 bases, leaving 7 bases between them. CDR3 sequence: CASSYSGRNSPLHF. In nucleotides, the CDR3 is TGTGCCAGCAGTTACTCCGGGCGGAATTCACCCCTCCACTTT.

This clonotype was counted a few times. The CDR3 region is CASSWTGTNNEQYF. CDR3 nucleotides: TGTGCCAGCAGTTGGACCGGGACAAACAACGAGCAGTACTTC. This chain uses TRBV27 with TRBJ2-7; maybe TRBD1 (6 bases). There are 14 residues in the CDR3. CDR1 is MNHEY and CDR2 is SMNVEV in the germline V gene (reference sequence). The V end lost 4 bases, the J end lost 5 bases, and 15 bases lay between the germline ends.

The table lists this clonotype with a few counts. V and J are TRBV30 and TRBJ2-3, with 13 bases lining up with TRBD2. Per germline, CDR1 GTSNPN and CDR2 SVGIG (reference sequence). The CDR3 runs 17 residues. With 4 bases clipped from V and 5 bases from J, the junction kept 12 bases outside the gene matches. This chain's CDR3 is CAWTGLAGPKALDTQYF. The DNA of the CDR3 is TGTGCCTGGACGGGACTAGCGGGACCCAAAGCCCTAGATACGCAGTATTTT.

This chain joins TRBV12-3 or TRBV12-4 and TRBJ2-1; D remains ambiguous. V lost 3 bases, J lost 5 bases, and 8 bases lay in between. The CDR3 spans 13 residues. This chain's CDR3 is CASSFWENNEQFF. CDR3 sequence (DNA): TGTGCCAGCAGTTTTTGGGAAAACAATGAGCAGTTCTTC.

This clonotype was seen only a few times. The chain employs TRBV12-3 or TRBV12-4 and TRBJ2-2; tentatively, D is TRBD1 or TRBD2 (5 bases each). The CDR3 contains 12 residues. Trimming took off 7 bases at V and 6 bases at J, with 9 bases between the two ends. For the CDR3, the DNA is TGTGCCAGCACTGGGGGATCCGGGGAGCTGTTTTTT. Translating it yields CASTGGSGELFF.

This chain connects TRBV5-1 to TRBJ1-1; the D is unclear. This CDR3 is 16 amino acids long. V was shortened by 0 bases and J by 0 bases, with 12 bases between the two germline ends. Germline V gene sequence: CDR1 SGHRS, CDR2 YFSETQ. The CDR3 reads CASSLDSLGMNTEAFF. The CDR3 coding sequence is TGCGCCAGCAGCTTGGACAGCCTGGGGATGAACACTGAAGCTTTCTTT.

The chain employs TRBV29-1 and TRBJ2-7; TRBD2 aligns across 11 bases. This CDR3 is 15 amino acids long. With V trimmed by 2 bases and J by 6 bases, 9 bases remained unmatched. Per the germline V gene, CDR1 is SQVTM and CDR2 is ANQGSEA. This CDR3 is CSVEKSSGGRGEQYF. For the CDR3, the DNA is TGCAGCGTTGAAAAGTCTAGCGGGGGGCGAGGCGAGCAGTACTTC.

V and J are TRBV5-1 and TRBJ2-7; D is unclear. Looked up from germline, CDR1 is SGHRS and CDR2 is YFSETQ. Trimming removed 0 bases from V and 4 bases from J, with 17 bases in between. The CDR3 is made up of 16 amino acids. In DNA form, the CDR3 reads TGCGCCAGCAGCTTGGAGCCACCGGGCAATGGATACGAGCAGTACTTC. This gives the protein CASSLEPPGNGYEQYF.

This chain uses TRBV4-2 with TRBJ1-5; no reliable D call. Germline CDR1 and CDR2: LGHNA and YNFKEQ. The length of the CDR3 is 17 residues. The V end lost 0 bases, the J end lost 0 bases, and 12 bases lay between the germline ends. The CDR3 sequence is CASSQDPGGFSNQPQHF. For the CDR3, the DNA is TGTGCCAGCAGCCAAGACCCAGGCGGCTTTAGCAATCAGCCCCAGCATTTT.

This clonotype occurred a few times. The rearrangement links TRBV18 to TRBJ2-2, with D maybe TRBD1 (6 bases). V lost 2 bases and J lost 5, with 9 bases in between. CDR1 and CDR2 from the germline V gene are KGHSH and LQKENI. The CDR3 sequence is 14 residues long. The CDR3 sequence: CASSPNRETGELFF. The CDR3 nucleotides are TGTGCCAGCTCACCAAACAGGGAAACCGGGGAGCTGTTTTTT.

This chain connects TRBV12-3 or TRBV12-4 to TRBJ1-1, with 8 bases that match TRBD1. This CDR3 comprises 13 residues. The V segment lost 5 bases and the J segment 9 bases; nucleotides outside the gene matches: 8. CDR3 protein: CASSADRGSKAFF. CDR3 nucleotide sequence: TGTGCCAGCAGTGCCGACAGGGGCTCTAAAGCTTTCTTT.

The V call is TRBV7-8, the J call TRBJ2-7; D gene unclear. With 5 bases removed from V and 5 bases from J, the gap between germline ends came to 13 bases. The CDR3 covers 13 residues. In germline, CDR1 is SGHVS, CDR2 FQNEAQ. The CDR3 protein is CASSPGPEDEQYF. The CDR3 DNA is TGTGCCAGCAGCCCCGGACCCGAGGACGAGCAGTACTTC. The full variable domain, rest sourced from reference TRBV7-8 and TRBJ2-7, is GAGVSQSPRYKVAKRGQDVALRCDPISGHVSLFWYQQALGQGPEFLTYFQNEAQLDKSGLPSDRFFAERPEGSVSTLKIQRTQQEDSAVYLCASSPGPEDEQYFGPGTRLTVT.

V is TRBV4-3 and J is TRBJ2-5; TRBD2 agrees at 8 bases. Germline V gives CDR1 LGHNA, CDR2 YSLEER. CDR3 length equals 15 residues. The trim removed 1 base at V and 5 bases at J, leaving 6 bases unmatched. The CDR3 sequence: CASSQAGTSRETQYF. In nucleotides, the CDR3 is TGCGCCAGCAGCCAAGCGGGGACTAGTAGGGAGACCCAGTACTTC.

The chain is built from TRBV12-3 or TRBV12-4 and TRBJ2-3, with D tentatively TRBD2 (5 bases). This CDR3 has 20 amino acids. The V end lost 5 bases, the J end lost 2 bases, and 29 bases lay between the germline ends. The CDR3 nucleotides read TGTGCCAGCAGTCCCCGACCCATAATGGTTGGCGGGCATAACACAGATACGCAGTATTTT. Its protein product is CASSPRPIMVGGHNTDTQYF.

V is TRBV5-1 and J is TRBJ2-1, with a possible D match to TRBD2 (6 bases). Deletions cut 4 bases from V and 6 bases from J, with 17 bases between. Germline CDR1 is SGHRS and CDR2 is YFSETQ. This CDR3 is built from 15 residues. CDR3 in amino acids: CASSRREGVINEQFF. In nucleotides, the CDR3 is TGCGCCAGCAGCCGGCGGGAAGGGGTGATCAATGAGCAGTTCTTC.

The rearrangement uses TRBV29-1 and TRBJ2-1; 8 positions match TRBD2. J lost 9 bases, V lost 0 bases, and 7 bases had no gene match. Germline CDR1 SQVTM, CDR2 ANQGSEA. The CDR3 runs to 14 residues. CDR3 DNA sequence: TGCAGCGTTGAAGATTTGAGACTAGCGATTGAGCAGTTCTTC. Encoded protein: CSVEDLRLAIEQFF.

The CDR3 DNA sequence: TGTGCCAGCAGCTTAGGACAGAAGATGGAAATGGGCTATAATTCACCCCTCCACTTT. It is translated as CASSLGQKMEMGYNSPLHF. The chain links TRBV11-2 to TRBJ1-6, with D tentatively TRBD1 (5 bases). Germline V CDR1 and CDR2: SGHAT, FQNNGV. The length of the CDR3 is 19 residues. V lost 1 base to trimming and J lost 3 bases, with 19 bases between them.

This clonotype was detected only a few times. This chain joins TRBV10-3 and TRBJ2-1; TRBD2 matches at 12 bases. V lost 6 bases to trimming and J lost 15 bases; unmatched junction nucleotides: 9. The CDR3 extends over 13 amino acids. Germline loops: CDR1 ENHRY, CDR2 SYGVKD. CDR3 coding DNA: TGTGCCATCAGCCGTCTAGCGGGAGGGACGCGGTTCTTC. Protein: CAISRLAGGTRFF.

The table lists this clonotype with many counts. The chain recombines TRBV28 with TRBJ1-2, with a tentative D call TRBD1 (5 bases). The germline gives CDR1 MDHEN, CDR2 SYDVKM. The CDR3 loop spans 11 amino acids. The V gene lost 9 bases and the J gene lost 3 bases, with 8 bases spanning the gap. CDR3 nucleotide sequence: TGTGCCAGTCAGGGCGACTATGGCTACACCTTC. Its translation: CASQGDYGYTF.

The chain employs TRBV6-2 or TRBV6-3 and TRBJ1-6; 8 nucleotides match TRBD1. Germline CDR1 MNHEY, CDR2 SVGEGT. The CDR3 is 16 amino acids. V lost 6 bases, J lost 10 bases, and 14 bases stayed unmatched. CDR3 region: CASRTTGGRSRSPLHF. CDR3 DNA: TGTGCCAGCAGGACAACAGGGGGACGGAGCCGCTCACCCCTCCACTTT.

This rearrangement joins TRBV5-4 to TRBJ2-7; 9 bases agree with TRBD2. With 4 bases clipped from V and 7 bases from J, the junction kept 6 bases outside the gene matches. The germline gives CDR1 SGHNT, CDR2 YYREEE (reference sequence). This CDR3 contains 13 residues. The CDR3 region is CASSTGTSNEQYF. The CDR3 DNA is TGTGCCAGCAGCACCGGGACTAGCAATGAGCAGTACTTC.

In its sample, this clonotype was seen a few times. This chain links TRBV6-1 with TRBJ1-5; 12 nucleotides agree with TRBD1. V trimming: 7 bases; J trimming: 2 bases; junction bases outside the gene matches: 12. Germline V gene sequence: CDR1 MNHNS, CDR2 SASEGT. The CDR3 loop spans 18 amino acids. CDR3 region: CASTGGQGAPMGNQPQHF. CDR3 DNA: TGTGCCAGCACCGGGGGACAGGGGGCCCCCATGGGCAATCAGCCCCAGCATTTT.

This clonotype was seen a handful of times. J is TRBJ2-7 and V is TRBV15; D is uncertain. This CDR3 is 13 amino acids long. Germline V CDR1 and CDR2: LNHNV, YYDKDF (reference sequence). Trimming stripped 5 bases from V and 0 bases from J, with 8 bases between. CDR3 region: CATSPPASYEQYF. The CDR3 DNA is TGTGCCACCAGCCCTCCCGCCTCCTACGAGCAGTACTTC.

This clonotype has just one count. The genes are TRBV2 and TRBJ2-7; 11 bases line up with TRBD1. The germline gives CDR1 SNHLY, CDR2 FYNNEI. The CDR3 spans 14 residues. Trimming at V came to 8 bases and at J to 1 base, leaving 4 bases not matched to a gene. The CDR3: CASGRDRGSYEQYF. CDR3 nucleotides: TGTGCCAGCGGCAGGGACAGGGGGTCCTACGAGCAGTACTTC.